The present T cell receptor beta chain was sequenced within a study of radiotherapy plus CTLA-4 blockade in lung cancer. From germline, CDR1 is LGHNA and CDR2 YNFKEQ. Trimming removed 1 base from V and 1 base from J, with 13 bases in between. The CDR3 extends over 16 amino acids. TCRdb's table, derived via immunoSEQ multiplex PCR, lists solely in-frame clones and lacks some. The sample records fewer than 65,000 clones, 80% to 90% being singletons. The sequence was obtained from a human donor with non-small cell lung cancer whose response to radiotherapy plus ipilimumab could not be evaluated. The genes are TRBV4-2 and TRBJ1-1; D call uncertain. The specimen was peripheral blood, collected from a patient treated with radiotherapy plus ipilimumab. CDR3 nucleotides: TGTGCCAGCAGCCAAGGGGCGGGTTTGAGGAACACTGAAGCTTTCTTT. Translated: CASSQGAGLRNTEAFF.